This paragraph reports one T cell receptor beta chain. This clone may be a read error of a much larger clone one base away. This entry belongs to a study of CD8 T cells in ankylosing spondylitis. The TCR beta libraries were generated through quantitative 5'-RACE incorporating molecular barcodes. TCRdb independently ran MiXCR on the 5' RACE reads; one entry per CDR3 protein. Seen here are fewer than 250,000 distinct CDR3 sequences, 10% observed once, and the top ten hold 2.6%. The germline CDR1 and CDR2 sequences are MGHRA and YSYEKL. The CDR3 has 15 amino acids. This receptor was obtained from a male donor with ankylosing spondylitis or in good health (not recorded which). This chain joins TRBV4-1 and TRBJ1-2; no firm D call. The sequencing sample was made of blood, either unsorted or a sorted T cell fraction (not recorded which). CDR3 in DNA: TGCGCCAACAGCGCCCCGCGGCAGCCCACTTATGGCTACACCTTC. It encodes CANSAPRQPTYGYTF.